This entry lists 9 T cell receptor beta chains sequenced from one sample in a study of cytomegalovirus exposure and HLA in healthy donors. With 60 Vbeta and 13 Jbeta primers, the PCR was carried out. Data came from immunoSEQ multiplex PCR; TCRdb stores just in-frame clones and leaves some out. The table lists 100,000 or so clones, approximately 72% of them singletons, with roughly 1.2% in the top ten. The source material was PBMCs. The receptors come from a young man in good health and CMV-seronegative.

The chain employs TRBV7-6 and TRBJ2-1; the D gene is possibly TRBD2 (5 bases). The CDR3 sequence is 13 residues long. Germline V gives CDR1 SGHVS, CDR2 FNYEAQ. Trimming stripped 0 bases from V and 9 bases from J, with 9 bases between. The CDR3 DNA reads as TGTGCCAGCAGCTTAGCGTCCGGGATTGAGCAGTTCTTC. It encodes CASSLASGIEQFF.

The chain carries TRBV19 and TRBJ2-7; 9 bases line up with TRBD1. Unmatched junction bases numbered 10, after V lost 5 bases and J lost 2 bases. Germline CDR1 is LNHDA and CDR2 is SQIVND (reference sequence). The CDR3 extends over 16 amino acids. CDR3 bases: TGTGCCAGTAGTGCGACGGACAGGGGAAGGGCCTACGAGCAGTACTTC. It is translated as CASSATDRGRAYEQYF.

The CDR3 spells CASSELGEGNQPQHF. CDR3 bases: TGTGCCAGCAGTGAACTCGGGGAGGGCAATCAGCCCCAGCATTTT. This sequence joins TRBV6-1 and TRBJ1-5; no firm D call. In germline, CDR1 is MNHNS, CDR2 SASEGT. This CDR3 has 15 residues. The V and J ends lost 2 bases and 2 bases respectively, with 10 bases between them.

The chain links TRBV9 to TRBJ2-7, with TRBD2 matching 10 bases. The trim removed 0 bases at V and 1 base at J, leaving 4 bases unmatched. The germline V gene encodes CDR1 SGDLS and CDR2 YYNGEE. The length of the CDR3 is 16 residues. The CDR3 is CASSVGLAGASYEQYF. As DNA, the CDR3 is TGTGCCAGCAGCGTAGGTCTAGCGGGAGCGTCCTACGAGCAGTACTTC. The full variable domain, completed using reference TRBV9 and TRBJ2-7, is DSGVTQTPKHLITATGQRVTLRCSPRSGDLSVYWYQQSLDQGLQFLIQYYNGEERAKGNILERFSAQQFPDLHSELNLSSLELGDSALYFCASSVGLAGASYEQYFGPGTRLTVT.

The chain joins TRBV14 to TRBJ2-7; 10 nucleotides match TRBD1. The germline V gene encodes CDR1 SGHDN and CDR2 FVKESK. The V and J ends lost 7 bases and 8 bases, in that order; junction bases with no gene match: 32. The CDR3 covers 21 residues. The CDR3 loop reads CASNTPGQGPRGERQRRQQYF. CDR3 sequence (DNA): TGTGCCAGCAACACCCCGGGACAGGGGCCCCGGGGGGAGAGGCAGCGGAGGCAGCAGTACTTC.

The rearrangement links TRBV7-9 to TRBJ1-4; 9 bases align to TRBD1. This CDR3 has 14 amino acids. J was trimmed by 5 bases and V by 5 bases; bases with no gene match: 3. CDR1 and CDR2 from the germline V gene are SEHNR and FQNEAQ (reference sequence). The CDR3 DNA is TGTGCCAGCAGCCCAGGGACAGGGAATGAAAAACTGTTTTTT. Encoded protein: CASSPGTGNEKLFF.

This chain joins TRBV4-1 and TRBJ1-2, with D possibly matching TRBD1 (6 bases). Germline lookup yields CDR1 MGHRA and CDR2 YSYEKL. CDR3 size: 14 residues. V was trimmed by 0 bases and J by 8 bases, leaving 13 bases between them. The CDR3 spells CASSQDGQGKGYTF. The CDR3 nucleotides read TGCGCCAGCAGCCAAGATGGTCAGGGGAAAGGCTACACCTTC.

V usage is TRBV4-3 and J usage is TRBJ2-7; 7 nucleotides align to TRBD2. CDR1 LGHNA and CDR2 YSLEER come from the germline V gene. Trimming removed 1 base from V and 6 bases from J; junction bases left unmatched: 9. CDR3 length equals 15 residues. The CDR3 sequence is CASSQVINTGGEQYF. CDR3 sequence (DNA): TGCGCCAGCAGCCAAGTGATAAACACGGGGGGCGAGCAGTACTTC.

The rearrangement joins TRBV9 to TRBJ1-2; a possible D gene is TRBD1 (5 bases). Deletions cut 4 bases from V and 6 bases from J, with 16 bases between. Looked up from germline, CDR1 is SGDLS and CDR2 is YYNGEE. The CDR3 is 14 amino acids. The CDR3: CASSFQGQGDGYTF. CDR3 nucleotides: TGTGCCAGCAGCTTCCAGGGTCAAGGTGATGGCTACACCTTC.